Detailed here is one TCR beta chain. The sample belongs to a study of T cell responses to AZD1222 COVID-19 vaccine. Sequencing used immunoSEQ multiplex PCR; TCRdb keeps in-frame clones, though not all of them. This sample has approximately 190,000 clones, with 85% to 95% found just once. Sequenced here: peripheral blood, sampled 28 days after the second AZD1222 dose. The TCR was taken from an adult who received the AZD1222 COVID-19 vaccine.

For the CDR3, the DNA is TGTGCCAGCAGTCCCGTCGTCATACGACCTGGAAACACCATATATTTT. The encoded protein is CASSPVVIRPGNTIYF. The chain recombines TRBV7-6 with TRBJ1-3; D unclear. Germline CDR1 and CDR2: SGHVS and FNYEAQ. V shed 6 bases and J shed 2 bases, with 17 bases lying between them. The CDR3 is 16 amino acids.